This is a list of T cell receptor beta chains from one sample in a study of technical replicates of blood from a few donors. Clones were read by immunoSEQ multiplex PCR, and TCRdb kept only the in-frame ones, dropping some. This repertoire shows 68,000 or so clones, approximately 90% found once; its top ten account for about 0.38%. Sequences were obtained from T cells isolated from PBMCs. All receptors derive from a human donor in good health. CDR3s include the opening cysteine and the closing phenylalanine or tryptophan. D genes are given only for firm matches. Only part of the rows carry a size: once, few, many, or a class if the clone is expanded.

>-|TRBV6-6|TRBJ2-4|TRBD2
CASSYLAGGPAIQYF
TGTGCCAGCAGTTACCTCGCGGGAGGGCCAGCCATTCAGTACTTC
>-|TRBV5-6|TRBJ2-7|TRBD2
CASTPGVAGWYEQYF
TGTGCCAGCACCCCGGGGGTAGCGGGTTGGTACGAGCAGTACTTC
>-|TRBV5-4|TRBJ2-3|TRBD2
CASSQRTSGADTQYF
TGTGCCAGCAGCCAGAGGACTAGCGGGGCAGATACGCAGTATTTT
>-|TRBV18|TRBJ2-7|TRBD1
CASSLRTGSEEQYF
TGTGCCAGCTCACTAAGGACAGGATCAGAAGAGCAGTACTTC
>-|TRBV6-6|TRBJ1-5|-
CASSSQGSNQPQHF
TGTGCCAGCAGTTCACAGGGTAGCAATCAGCCCCAGCATTTT
>few|TRBV19|TRBJ1-1|TRBD1
CASSDGDRKVMNTEAFF
TGTGCCAGTAGCGACGGGGACAGAAAAGTCATGAACACTGAAGCTTTCTTT
>-|TRBV4-1|TRBJ1-4|-
CASSQEMKGEKLFF
TGCGCCAGCAGCCAAGAGATGAAGGGGGAAAAACTGTTTTTT
>-|TRBV4-2|TRBJ1-2|TRBD1
CASSQDTGQDNYGYTF
TGTGCCAGCAGCCAAGATACGGGACAGGACAACTATGGCTACACCTTC
>-|TRBV28|TRBJ1-4|-
CASRLQGNNEKLFF
TGTGCCAGCAGATTACAGGGAAATAATGAAAAACTGTTTTTT
>-|TRBV5-1|TRBJ1-2|TRBD1
CASSPWTGDGYGYTF
TGCGCCAGCAGCCCGTGGACAGGGGACGGCTATGGCTACACCTTC
>-|TRBV6-5|TRBJ2-3|-
CASSYAPGDRTDTQYF
TGTGCCAGCAGTTACGCCCCAGGGGATCGCACAGATACGCAGTATTTT
>-|TRBV18|TRBJ2-7|TRBD2
CASSSAGGREQYF
TGTGCCAGCTCAAGTGCGGGAGGGCGCGAGCAGTACTTC
>-|TRBV30|TRBJ2-6|-
CAWTTGTISGANVLTF
TGTGCCTGGACTACCGGGACAATCTCTGGGGCCAACGTCCTGACTTTC
>-|TRBV5-8|TRBJ1-1|-
CASSLTQILTFF
TGTGCCAGCAGCTTGACGCAGATTTTAACTTTCTTT
>-|TRBV30|TRBJ1-1|-
CAWNTETEAFF
TGTGCCTGGAATACCGAGACTGAAGCTTTCTTT
>-|TRBV4-1|TRBJ2-3|TRBD2
CASSQDGLAASTDTQYF
TGCGCCAGCAGCCAAGATGGCCTAGCGGCCAGCACAGATACGCAGTATTTT
>-|TRBV28|TRBJ1-2|-
CASLKWVGGASSYTF
TGTGCCAGCCTCAAATGGGTGGGCGGGGCTAGCTCCTACACCTTC
>-|TRBV6-5|TRBJ1-5|-
CASSLGQNNQPQHF
TGTGCCAGCAGCCTAGGACAGAACAATCAGCCCCAGCATTTT
>-|TRBV6-5|TRBJ1-1|-
CASSPQGWGTEAFF
TGTGCCAGCAGTCCTCAGGGATGGGGCACTGAAGCTTTCTTT
>-|TRBV2|TRBJ1-3|-
CASRVSSGNTIYF
TGTGCCAGCAGGGTTAGCTCTGGAAACACCATATATTTT
>-|TRBV27|TRBJ1-5|TRBD1
CASSVTGPNQPQHF
TGTGCCAGCAGTGTGACAGGGCCCAATCAGCCCCAGCATTTT
>-|TRBV4-2|TRBJ2-1|TRBD2
CASSSSGPNEQFF
TGTGCCAGCAGCTCTAGCGGACCTAATGAGCAGTTCTTC
>-|TRBV7-9|TRBJ2-5|-
CASSTRQPTQETQYF
TGTGCCAGCAGCACCCGACAGCCTACCCAAGAGACCCAGTACTTC
>-|TRBV5-1|TRBJ2-1|-
CASSLSRGTDEQFF
TGCGCCAGCAGCTTGAGTAGGGGGACGGATGAGCAGTTCTTC
>-|TRBV27|TRBJ2-7|-
CASTFRPASALYEQYF
TGTGCCAGCACCTTCCGGCCGGCTAGCGCGCTCTACGAGCAGTACTTC
>-|TRBV4-3|TRBJ1-1|TRBD1
CASSQDLETGITEAFF
TGCGCCAGCAGCCAAGATCTCGAGACAGGGATCACTGAAGCTTTCTTT
>-|TRBV21-1|TRBJ2-5|-
CASSKVLETQYF
TGTGCCAGCAGCAAAGTATTAGAGACCCAGTACTTC
>-|TRBV13|TRBJ2-2|TRBD2
CASSYEAGAAGELFF
TGTGCCAGCAGCTATGAAGCGGGAGCAGCCGGGGAGCTGTTTTTT
>-|TRBV15|TRBJ2-5|TRBD2
CATSRDGTSGRETQYF
TGTGCCACCAGCAGAGATGGGACTAGCGGGAGAGAGACCCAGTACTTC